The clone carrying this TCR beta chain was recorded once. This entry belongs to a study of blood T cell repertoires in COVID-19. Source study methods: For nucleated cells, counts were estimated from reference gene primer amplification. Method: immunoSEQ multiplex PCR; TCRdb's copy keeps in-frame clones and lacks some. The D gene and trimming were derived from the DNA, and the V and J assignments and clone size from that table. The sample contains 50,000 to 65,000 clones, 55% to 80% of which appear only once. The sequence came from a woman aged 70-85 years with COVID-19, enrolled during active disease. Source material: peripheral blood.

CDR3 in amino acids: CASSQGGGGASDTQYF. DNA for the CDR3: TGTGCCAGCAGCCAAGGGGGCGGGGGGGCATCAGATACGCAGTATTTT. The rearrangement joins TRBV4-2 to TRBJ2-3; 9 nucleotides line up with TRBD2. The germline gives CDR1 LGHNA, CDR2 YNFKEQ. Unmatched junction bases numbered 6, after V lost 1 base and J lost 4 bases. The CDR3 spans 16 residues.